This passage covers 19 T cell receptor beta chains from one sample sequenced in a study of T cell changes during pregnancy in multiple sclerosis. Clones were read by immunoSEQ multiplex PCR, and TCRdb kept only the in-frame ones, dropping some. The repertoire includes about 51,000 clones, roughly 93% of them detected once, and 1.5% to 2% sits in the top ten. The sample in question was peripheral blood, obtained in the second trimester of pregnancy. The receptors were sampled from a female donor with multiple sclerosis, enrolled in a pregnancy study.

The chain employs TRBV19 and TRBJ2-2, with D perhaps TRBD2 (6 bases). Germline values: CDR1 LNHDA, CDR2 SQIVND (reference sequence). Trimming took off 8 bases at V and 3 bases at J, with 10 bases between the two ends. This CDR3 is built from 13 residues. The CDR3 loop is CASCGAYTGELFF. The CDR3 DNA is TGTGCCAGTTGCGGGGCCTACACCGGGGAGCTGTTTTTT.

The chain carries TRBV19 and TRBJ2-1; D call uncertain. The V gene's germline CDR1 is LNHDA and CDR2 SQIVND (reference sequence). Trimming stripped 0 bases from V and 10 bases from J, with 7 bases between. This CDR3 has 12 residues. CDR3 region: CASSIDLGEQFF. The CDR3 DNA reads TGTGCCAGTAGTATAGATCTCGGGGAGCAGTTCTTC.

The CDR3 loop is CASSSKGKVSSGRAYEQYF. Here the CDR3 DNA reads TGTGCCAGCAGCTCGAAAGGGAAAGTGTCGAGCGGGAGGGCCTACGAGCAGTACTTC. The chain joins TRBV11-1 to TRBJ2-7, with 10 nucleotides matching TRBD2. This CDR3 is built from 19 residues. Germline-derived CDR1 and CDR2 are SGHAT and FQDESV (reference sequence). V lost 4 bases and J lost 2; bases outside the gene matches: 17.

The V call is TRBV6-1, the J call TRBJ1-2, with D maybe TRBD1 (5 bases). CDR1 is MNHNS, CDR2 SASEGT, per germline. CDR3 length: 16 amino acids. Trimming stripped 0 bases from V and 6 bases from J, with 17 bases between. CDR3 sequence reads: CASSEAVEAGMDGYTF. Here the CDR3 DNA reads TGTGCCAGCAGTGAAGCAGTAGAAGCAGGGATGGATGGCTACACCTTC.

CDR3 region: CASSFRAGYTGELFF. DNA for the CDR3: TGTGCCAGCAGTTTCAGGGCGGGGTACACCGGGGAGCTGTTTTTT. V usage is TRBV7-9 and J usage is TRBJ2-2, with D maybe TRBD2 (6 bases). This CDR3 spans 15 amino acids. Trimming stripped 6 bases from V and 3 bases from J, with 14 bases between. CDR1 and CDR2 (germline): SEHNR, FQNEAQ (reference sequence).

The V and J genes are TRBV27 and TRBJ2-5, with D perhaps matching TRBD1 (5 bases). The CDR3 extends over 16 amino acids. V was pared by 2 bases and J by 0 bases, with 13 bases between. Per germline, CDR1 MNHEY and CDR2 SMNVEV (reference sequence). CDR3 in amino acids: CASSLRGGRYQETQYF. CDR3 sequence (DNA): TGTGCCAGCAGTTTAAGGGGCGGAAGGTACCAAGAGACCCAGTACTTC.

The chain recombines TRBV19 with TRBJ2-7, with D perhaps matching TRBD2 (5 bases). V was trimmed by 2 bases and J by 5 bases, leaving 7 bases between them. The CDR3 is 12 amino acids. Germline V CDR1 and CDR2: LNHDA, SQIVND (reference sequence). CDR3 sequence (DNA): TGTGCCAGTAGTATATCGACTAACGAGCAGTACTTC. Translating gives CASSISTNEQYF.

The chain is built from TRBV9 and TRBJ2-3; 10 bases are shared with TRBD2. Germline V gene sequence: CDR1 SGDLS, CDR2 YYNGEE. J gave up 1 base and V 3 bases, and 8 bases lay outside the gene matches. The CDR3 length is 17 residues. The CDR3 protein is CASSALAGGGGTDTQYF. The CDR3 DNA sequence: TGTGCCAGCAGCGCTTTAGCGGGAGGAGGAGGCACAGATACGCAGTATTTT.

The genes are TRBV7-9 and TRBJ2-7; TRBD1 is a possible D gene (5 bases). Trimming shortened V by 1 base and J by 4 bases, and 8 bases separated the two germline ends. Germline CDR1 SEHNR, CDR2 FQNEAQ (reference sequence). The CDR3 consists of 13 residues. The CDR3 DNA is TGTGCCAGCAGCTTAGGACAGCCTTACGAGCAGTACTTC. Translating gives CASSLGQPYEQYF.

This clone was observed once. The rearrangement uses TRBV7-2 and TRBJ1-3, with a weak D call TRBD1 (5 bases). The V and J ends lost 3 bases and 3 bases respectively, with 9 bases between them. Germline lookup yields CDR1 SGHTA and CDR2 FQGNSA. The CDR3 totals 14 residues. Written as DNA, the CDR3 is TGTGCCAGCAGCTTTGGGGCGAGTGGAAACACCATATATTTT. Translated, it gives CASSFGASGNTIYF.

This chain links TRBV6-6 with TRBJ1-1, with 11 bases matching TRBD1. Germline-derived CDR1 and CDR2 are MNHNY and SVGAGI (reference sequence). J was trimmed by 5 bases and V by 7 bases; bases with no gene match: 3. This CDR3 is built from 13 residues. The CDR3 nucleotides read TGTGCCAGCAAGGGGACAGGGGGAACTGAAGCTTTCTTT. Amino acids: CASKGTGGTEAFF.

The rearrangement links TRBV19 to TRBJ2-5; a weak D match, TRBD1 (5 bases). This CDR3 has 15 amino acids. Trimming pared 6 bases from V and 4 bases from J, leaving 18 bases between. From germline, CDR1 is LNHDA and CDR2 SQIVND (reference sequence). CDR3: CASRGRAGKGETQYF. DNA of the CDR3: TGTGCCAGTAGGGGCCGTGCAGGGAAAGGAGAGACCCAGTACTTC.

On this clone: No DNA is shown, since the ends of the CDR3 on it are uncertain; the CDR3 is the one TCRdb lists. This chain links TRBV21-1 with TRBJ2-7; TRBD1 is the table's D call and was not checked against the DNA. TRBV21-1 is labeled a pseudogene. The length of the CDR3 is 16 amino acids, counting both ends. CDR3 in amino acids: CASSKGFGTGAYEQYF.

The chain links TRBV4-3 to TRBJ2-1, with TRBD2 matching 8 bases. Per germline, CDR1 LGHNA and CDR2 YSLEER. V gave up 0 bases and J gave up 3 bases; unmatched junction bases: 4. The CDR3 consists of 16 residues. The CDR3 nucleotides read TGCGCCAGCAGCCAAGACGGGGGGGAGGGCTACAATGAGCAGTTCTTC. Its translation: CASSQDGGEGYNEQFF.

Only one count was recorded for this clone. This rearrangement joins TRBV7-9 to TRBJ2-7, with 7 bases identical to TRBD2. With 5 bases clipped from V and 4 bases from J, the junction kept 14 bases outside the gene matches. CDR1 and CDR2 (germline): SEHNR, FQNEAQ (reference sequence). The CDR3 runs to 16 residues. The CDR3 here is CASSPTRGVGQYEQYF. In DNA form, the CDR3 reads TGTGCCAGCAGCCCAACACGGGGGGTTGGGCAGTACGAGCAGTACTTC.

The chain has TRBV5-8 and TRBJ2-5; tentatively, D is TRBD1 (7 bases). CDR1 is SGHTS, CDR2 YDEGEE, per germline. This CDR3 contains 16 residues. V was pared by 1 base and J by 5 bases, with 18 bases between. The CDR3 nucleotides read TGTGCCAGCAGCTTGAGGTGGGGCAGGGGGGATGAGACCCAGTACTTC. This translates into CASSLRWGRGDETQYF.

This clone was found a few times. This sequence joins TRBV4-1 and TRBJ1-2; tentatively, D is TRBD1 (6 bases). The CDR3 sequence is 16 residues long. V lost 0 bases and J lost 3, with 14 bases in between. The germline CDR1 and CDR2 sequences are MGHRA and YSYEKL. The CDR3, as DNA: TGCGCCAGCAGCCAAGATCTCAAGGGGGATGACTATGGCTACACCTTC. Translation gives CASSQDLKGDDYGYTF.

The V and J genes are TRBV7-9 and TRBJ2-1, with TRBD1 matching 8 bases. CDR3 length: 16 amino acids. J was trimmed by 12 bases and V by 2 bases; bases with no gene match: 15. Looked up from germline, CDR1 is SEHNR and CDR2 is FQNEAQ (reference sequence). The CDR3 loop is CASSLLGQGPREGQFF. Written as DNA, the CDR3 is TGTGCCAGCAGCTTACTAGGACAGGGACCCCGTGAGGGGCAGTTCTTC.

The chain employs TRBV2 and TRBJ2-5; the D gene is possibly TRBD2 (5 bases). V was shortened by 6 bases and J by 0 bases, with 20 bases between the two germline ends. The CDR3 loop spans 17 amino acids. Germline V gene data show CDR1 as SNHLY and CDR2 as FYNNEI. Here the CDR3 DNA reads TGTGCCAGCAGCGTCCCGGAAGAAGCGGTGAACCAAGAGACCCAGTACTTC. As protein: CASSVPEEAVNQETQYF.